Below, 11 T cell receptor beta chains from the same sample are listed, as sequenced in a study of blood T cell repertoires in COVID-19. The protocol was immunoSEQ multiplex PCR, while the TCRdb copy is restricted to in-frame clones and leaves out a portion. The data hold some 380,000 clones, with approximately 89% observed a single time. Sequenced input: PBMCs or T cells enriched from blood (not recorded which). These receptors were taken from a man aged 25-40 years who had recovered from COVID-19.

This clone was recorded a few times. This rearrangement joins TRBV12-3 or TRBV12-4 to TRBJ1-3; maybe TRBD1 (5 bases). Between the trimmed V and J ends, which lost 6 bases and 8 bases, there was a span of 11 bases. The CDR3 sequence is 12 residues long. The CDR3 sequence: CASSWGGDTIYF. The CDR3 DNA is TGTGCCAGCAGCTGGGGGGGTGACACCATATATTTT.

This sequence joins TRBV4-1 and TRBJ2-2, with 7 bases matching TRBD1. This CDR3 has 14 residues. J was trimmed by 3 bases and V by 5 bases; bases with no gene match: 3. Germline lookup yields CDR1 MGHRA and CDR2 YSYEKL. In DNA form, the CDR3 reads TGCGCCAGCAGCATAGGGGGCCACACCGGGGAGCTGTTTTTT. The encoded protein is CASSIGGHTGELFF.

The chain couples TRBV10-3 to TRBJ2-5; TRBD1 agrees at 10 bases. The CDR3 has 16 residues. V lost 4 bases to trimming and J lost 5 bases; unmatched junction nucleotides: 10. Per the germline V gene, CDR1 is ENHRY and CDR2 is SYGVKD. The CDR3 nucleotides are TGTGCCATCAGTGCGGGACAGGGGCAAAAGCAGGAGACCCAGTACTTC. It yields the protein CAISAGQGQKQETQYF.

This chain uses TRBV9 with TRBJ1-2, with 11 bases identical to TRBD1. After removal of 4 bases from V and 5 bases from J, the junction contained 4 bases not matched to a gene. CDR1 and CDR2 (germline): SGDLS, YYNGEE. The CDR3 loop spans 14 amino acids. The CDR3 loop is CASSPGQGAYGYTF. The CDR3 DNA reads as TGTGCCAGCAGCCCCGGACAGGGGGCGTATGGCTACACCTTC.

The genes are TRBV2 and TRBJ1-1; D remains ambiguous. Germline-derived CDR1 and CDR2 are SNHLY and FYNNEI. CDR3 size: 11 residues. The ends were cut back, 8 bases at V and 3 bases at J, with 7 bases in the middle. Here the CDR3 reads CASGLYTEAFF. The CDR3 DNA reads TGTGCCAGCGGGCTCTACACTGAAGCTTTCTTT.

The rearrangement joins TRBV5-6 to TRBJ1-2; 9 nucleotides match TRBD1. This CDR3 is 14 amino acids long. Germline V gene sequence: CDR1 SGHDT, CDR2 YYEEEE. V lost 5 bases, J lost 3 bases, and 5 bases stayed unmatched. CDR3 in amino acids: CASRFRDRDYGYTF. DNA for the CDR3: TGTGCCAGCAGATTCCGGGACAGGGACTATGGCTACACCTTC.

V is TRBV6-1 and J is TRBJ1-6; D unclear. The length of the CDR3 is 17 residues. CDR1 and CDR2 (germline): MNHNS, SASEGT. Trimming took 0 bases from V and 0 from J, leaving 9 bases between them. The CDR3 sequence: CASSEAIRPSYNSPLHF. The CDR3 nucleotides read TGTGCCAGCAGTGAAGCCATCAGGCCCTCCTATAATTCACCCCTCCACTTT.

The J gene is TRBJ1-2, the V gene TRBV7-2; TRBD1 is a possible D gene (6 bases). Germline V lookup: CDR1 SGHTA, CDR2 FQGNSA. V gave up 5 bases and J gave up 5 bases, with 15 bases separating them. The CDR3 spans 14 residues. The CDR3 DNA reads TGTGCCAGCAGCCAAAACCCAGGGGCTTATGGCTACACCTTC. This codes for CASSQNPGAYGYTF.

CDR3 coding DNA: TGTGCCAGCAGCCCCGGAAGAGGGATACGATCTGGGGCCAACGTCCTGACTTTC. Its translation: CASSPGRGIRSGANVLTF. This sequence joins TRBV7-9 and TRBJ2-6; D may be TRBD2 (5 bases). Trimming stripped 5 bases from V and 1 base from J, with 18 bases between. The CDR3 runs to 18 residues. The germline gives CDR1 SEHNR, CDR2 FQNEAQ (reference sequence). Based on the CDR3 plus reference TRBV7-9 and TRBJ2-6, the full variable domain is DTGVSQNPRHKITKRGQNVTFRCDPISEHNRLYWYRQTLGQGPEFLTYFQNEAQLEKSRLLSDRFSAERPKGSFSTLEIQRTEQGDSAMYLCASSPGRGIRSGANVLTFGAGSRLTVL.

The V gene is TRBV30, the J gene TRBJ2-5, with 7 bases aligning to TRBD1. Germline CDR1 GTSNPN, CDR2 SVGIG (reference sequence). The trim removed 3 bases at V and 4 bases at J, leaving 8 bases unmatched. CDR3 length: 14 amino acids. CDR3 coding DNA: TGTGCCTGGAGCCCCACCCGGGACAGAGAGACCCAGTACTTC. It encodes CAWSPTRDRETQYF.

The chain has TRBV11-2 and TRBJ2-7; TRBD1 agrees at 12 bases. There are 14 residues in the CDR3. Per the germline V gene, CDR1 is SGHAT and CDR2 is FQNNGV. V shed 4 bases, J shed 7 bases, and the junction held 5 bases outside the gene matches. The CDR3 sequence is CASSSGQGAGEQYF. The CDR3 nucleotides are TGTGCCAGCAGCTCGGGACAGGGGGCTGGTGAGCAGTACTTC.